Presented here are 4 T cell receptor beta chains from one specimen sequenced in a study of radiotherapy plus CTLA-4 blockade in lung cancer. The assay was immunoSEQ multiplex PCR, and TCRdb's table has in-frame clones only and misses some. This table has approximately 60,000 clones, roughly 80% appearing once. The sample here was peripheral blood, taken from a patient treated with radiotherapy plus ipilimumab. All receptors come from a human donor with non-small cell lung cancer who had a complete response to radiotherapy plus ipilimumab.

The chain has TRBV7-2 and TRBJ2-5; weak D call: TRBD1 (6 bases). V dropped 6 bases and J dropped 1 base, with 12 bases sitting between them. The CDR3 runs to 14 residues. Germline CDR1 and CDR2: SGHTA and FQGNSA. The CDR3 loop reads CASSQDRFQETQYF. The CDR3, as DNA: TGTGCCAGCAGTCAAGACAGGTTCCAAGAGACCCAGTACTTC.

This chain connects TRBV23-1 to TRBJ1-1; possibly TRBD1 for D (5 bases). TRBV23-1 is flagged as an ORF with uncertain function. The CDR3 is 15 residues long. Trimming took off 2 bases at V and 4 bases at J, with 14 bases between the two ends. CDR3 loop: CASSQPKYRGTEAFF. The CDR3 region has the DNA TGCGCCAGCAGTCAACCTAAATATAGGGGCACTGAAGCTTTCTTT.

This clone turned up a few times. The CDR3 loop reads CASSIQTGGSYEQYV. The CDR3 DNA is TGTGCCAGTAGTATTCAAACAGGGGGGTCCTACGAGCAGTACGTC. This chain uses TRBV19 with TRBJ2-7, with TRBD1 identical over 8 bases. Per germline, CDR1 LNHDA and CDR2 SQIVND (reference sequence). The CDR3 consists of 15 residues. J was trimmed by 1 base and V by 3 bases; bases with no gene match: 5.

J is TRBJ1-1 and V is TRBV5-4; D gene ambiguous. The CDR3 runs to 13 residues. CDR1 and CDR2 (germline): SGHNT, YYREEE (reference sequence). V lost 2 bases, J lost 2 bases, and 7 bases lay in between. CDR3 sequence (DNA): TGTGCCAGCAGCTTAATTCAAAACACTGAAGCTTTCTTT. Its protein product is CASSLIQNTEAFF.